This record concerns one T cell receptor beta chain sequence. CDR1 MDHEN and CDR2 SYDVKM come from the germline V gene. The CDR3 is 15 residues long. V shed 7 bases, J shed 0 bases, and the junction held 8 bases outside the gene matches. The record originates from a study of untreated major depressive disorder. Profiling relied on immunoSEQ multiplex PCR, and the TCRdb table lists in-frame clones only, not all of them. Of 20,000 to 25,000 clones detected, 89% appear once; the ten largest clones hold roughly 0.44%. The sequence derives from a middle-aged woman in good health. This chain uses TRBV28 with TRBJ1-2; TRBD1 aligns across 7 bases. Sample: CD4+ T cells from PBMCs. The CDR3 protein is CASTVGQASNYGYTF. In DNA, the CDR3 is TGTGCCAGCACCGTAGGACAGGCCTCTAACTATGGCTACACCTTC.